Listed here is a single T cell receptor (beta chain). Germline values: CDR1 KGHSH, CDR2 LQKENI. The ends were cut back, 2 bases at V and 4 bases at J, with 5 bases in the middle. The CDR3 runs to 12 residues. Systemic immunosuppression or autoimmune disease history was grounds to exclude patients. These data originate in a study of OX40 agonist ivuxolimab in advanced cancers. Background on the study: Partial responses were achieved by three patients, one with hepatocellular carcinoma and two with cutaneous melanoma.

Produced via immunoSEQ multiplex PCR; TCRdb's table is partial and in-frame only. Of around 74,000 clones detected, approximately 92% appear once; the ten largest clones hold around 0.53%. Specimen: CD4+ or CD8+ T cells sorted from blood, collected in a trial of the OX40 agonist ivuxolimab. The V and J genes are TRBV18 and TRBJ1-1; D not certain. The TCR sequence derives from an adult with an advanced solid tumor such as melanoma, head and neck, liver or kidney cancer. In DNA form, the CDR3 reads TGTGCCAGCTCACCAATGGGCACTGAAGCTTTCTTT. Translation: CASSPMGTEAFF.